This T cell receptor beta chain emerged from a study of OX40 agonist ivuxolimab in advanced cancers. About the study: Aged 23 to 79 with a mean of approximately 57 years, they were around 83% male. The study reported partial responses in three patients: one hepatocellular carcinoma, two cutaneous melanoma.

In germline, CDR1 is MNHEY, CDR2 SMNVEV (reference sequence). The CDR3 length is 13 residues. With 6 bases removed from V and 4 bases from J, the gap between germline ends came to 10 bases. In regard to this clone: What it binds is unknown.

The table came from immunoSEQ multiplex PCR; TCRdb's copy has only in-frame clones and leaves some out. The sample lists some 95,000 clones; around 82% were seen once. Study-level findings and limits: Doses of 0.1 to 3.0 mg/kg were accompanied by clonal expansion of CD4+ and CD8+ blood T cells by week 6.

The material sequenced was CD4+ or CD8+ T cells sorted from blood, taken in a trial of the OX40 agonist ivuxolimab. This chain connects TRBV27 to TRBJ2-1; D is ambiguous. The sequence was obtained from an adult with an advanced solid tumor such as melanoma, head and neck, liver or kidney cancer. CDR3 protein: CASSRDLYNEQFF. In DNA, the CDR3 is TGTGCCAGCAGCCGAGACCTTTACAATGAGCAGTTCTTC.